Following are 27 T cell receptor beta chains from one sample sequenced in a study of response to subunit inactivated influenza vaccine (dated by TCRdb to between 2017 and 2018). Receptor amplification or capture employed RT-PCR. The sequencer was an Illumina HiSeq 2500. TCRdb cleaned the public reads at Q25 with fastp, built clones with MiXCR and kept in-frame beta chains. Records with the same CDR3 protein are collapsed into one entry carrying the most frequent genes and DNA. This sample has 500,000 to 550,000 distinct CDR3 sequences in its table, and roughly a quarter of those were observed once. The top ten hold 2.5% to 3% of the sample. A further study also used this sample, focusing on T cells expressing NK-cell markers. As the second publication notes: TCR beta cDNA libraries were prepared using 5'RACE template switching, which introduced a universal primer site and unique molecular identifiers.

The material was CD4+ T cells sorted from PBMCs, obtained about 11 days after vaccination. These TCRs come from a man between 45 and 60 years old who received an inactivated influenza vaccine. Donor details come from another sample of the same person, matched by shared clones.

The chain combines TRBV15 with TRBJ1-2; 8 bases match TRBD1. This CDR3 contains 13 residues. With V trimmed by 2 bases and J by 9 bases, 5 bases remained unmatched. Looked up from germline, CDR1 is LNHNV and CDR2 is YYDKDF (reference sequence). The CDR3 loop is CATSRPGTGRYTF. In DNA form, the CDR3 reads TGTGCCACCAGCAGACCAGGGACAGGTCGCTACACCTTC.

V gene TRBV7-2 combines with J gene TRBJ1-6; tentative D call: TRBD1 (5 bases). The V end was cut by 6 bases, the J end by 6 bases, with 12 bases between. Germline loops: CDR1 SGHTA, CDR2 FQGNSA. CDR3 size: 14 residues. DNA for the CDR3: TGTGCCAGCAGTCTGACAGATTCTAATTCACCCCTCCACTTT. It encodes CASSLTDSNSPLHF.

This clonotype came up a few times. The V and J genes are TRBV12-3 or TRBV12-4 and TRBJ1-1; D uncertain. The CDR3 covers 13 residues. The germline V and J ends were trimmed by 2 bases and 4 bases, with 8 bases remaining between them. The CDR3 nucleotides read TGTGCCAGCAGTTTATGGCAAGGCACTGAAGCTTTCTTT. This encodes CASSLWQGTEAFF.

This clonotype was recorded a few times. V gene TRBV14 combines with J gene TRBJ1-2, with D uncertain. Germline CDR1 reads SGHDN; CDR2 reads FVKESK. The CDR3 extends over 13 amino acids. V was shortened by 0 bases and J by 4 bases, with 6 bases between the two germline ends. CDR3 loop: CASSQDRTYGYTF. In DNA, the CDR3 is TGTGCCAGCAGCCAAGACAGGACCTATGGCTACACCTTC.

There are a few counts of this clonotype. The chain couples TRBV9 to TRBJ1-1; D remains unclear. The germline V gene encodes CDR1 SGDLS and CDR2 YYNGEE. The CDR3 is 13 amino acids. V lost 2 bases to trimming and J lost 3 bases, with 8 bases between them. For the CDR3, the DNA is TGTGCCAGCAGCGTGGGGTCTGACACTGAAGCTTTCTTT. It codes for CASSVGSDTEAFF.

The CDR3 reads CASSSKGGGGNTIYF. The CDR3 bases are TGTGCCAGCAGCTCTAAGGGGGGAGGTGGAAACACCATATATTTT. The chain links TRBV7-2 to TRBJ1-3, with D perhaps TRBD1 (6 bases). The length of the CDR3 is 15 residues. Germline V CDR1 and CDR2: SGHTA, FQGNSA. V was clipped by 4 bases and J by 3 bases, with 13 bases between them. Together with reference TRBV7-2 and TRBJ1-3, the CDR3 gives the full variable domain: GAGVSQSPSNKVTEKGKDVELRCDPISGHTALYWYRQSLGQGLEFLIYFQGNSAPDKSGLPSDRFSAERTGGSVSTLTIQRTQQEDSAVYLCASSSKGGGGNTIYFGEGSWLTVV.

The gene calls are TRBV3-1 and TRBJ2-7, with no clear D. V was trimmed by 4 bases and J by 3 bases, leaving 16 bases between them. CDR1 is LGHDT and CDR2 is YNNKEL in the germline V gene (reference sequence). The CDR3 has 15 residues. CDR3 residues: CASSLLRTANYEQYF. The CDR3 region has the DNA TGTGCCAGCAGCCTCCTTCGAACAGCGAACTACGAGCAGTACTTC.

In this sample, this clonotype turned up a few times. V is TRBV11-2 and J is TRBJ2-3; D gene unclear. The CDR3 sequence is 16 residues long. The germline V gene encodes CDR1 SGHAT and CDR2 FQNNGV. V lost 6 bases, J lost 7 bases, and 23 bases lay in between. CDR3 protein: CASRTPRETSPHTQYF. The CDR3 region has the DNA TGTGCCAGCAGAACCCCTAGAGAAACTTCCCCCCATACGCAGTATTTT.

Only a few counts were recorded for this clonotype. The chain has TRBV7-9 and TRBJ2-1; TRBD2 matches at 9 bases. The trim removed 2 bases at V and 4 bases at J, leaving 9 bases unmatched. CDR3 size: 17 residues. Germline V gene lookup returns CDR1 SEHNR and CDR2 FQNEAQ (reference sequence). CDR3 sequence: CASSLSSSGIQYNEQFF. DNA for the CDR3: TGTGCCAGCAGCTTATCGTCTAGCGGGATTCAGTACAATGAGCAGTTCTTC.

This clonotype was counted a few times. The chain has TRBV7-2 and TRBJ2-3, with D perhaps TRBD2 (6 bases). The CDR3 totals 13 residues. Between the trimmed V and J ends, which lost 5 bases and 5 bases, there was a span of 11 bases. CDR1 and CDR2 (germline): SGHTA, FQGNSA. Written as DNA, the CDR3 is TGTGCCAGCAGCGCGAGACTAGTAGATACGCAGTATTTT. Protein sequence: CASSARLVDTQYF.

The chain has TRBV29-1 and TRBJ2-3, with D tentatively TRBD2 (5 bases). The CDR3 spans 17 residues. Trimming cost V 0 bases and J 2 bases, with 18 bases left between them. Germline CDR1 reads SQVTM; CDR2 reads ANQGSEA. CDR3 coding DNA: TGCAGCGTTGAAGAGGGGTCGGACTTTTACTACACAGATACGCAGTATTTT. Translated: CSVEEGSDFYYTDTQYF.

The genes are TRBV4-3 and TRBJ2-1; 9 bases are a match to TRBD2. The CDR3 covers 14 residues. Per the germline V gene, CDR1 is LGHNA and CDR2 is YSLEER. V was pared by 4 bases and J by 8 bases, with 6 bases of the junction left unmatched. CDR3 coding DNA: TGCGCCAGCAGCCTTTCGACTAGCGGATATGAGCAGTTCTTC. This gives the protein CASSLSTSGYEQFF.

This chain links TRBV12-3 or TRBV12-4 with TRBJ2-4; D is unclear. The V end lost 2 bases, the J end lost 9 bases, and 11 bases lay between the germline ends. CDR3 length: 13 residues. The DNA of the CDR3 is TGTGCCAGCAGTTTACAAGATGGGCGCATTCAGTACTTC. As protein: CASSLQDGRIQYF.

This clonotype was detected a few times. This sequence joins TRBV20-1 and TRBJ2-1; weak D call: TRBD2 (9 bases). The CDR3 loop spans 14 amino acids. V dropped 3 bases and J dropped 12 bases, with 21 bases sitting between them. CDR1 is DFQATT, CDR2 SNEGSKA, per germline (reference sequence). The CDR3 DNA follows: TGCAGTGCTAGTCTATGGTCTAGCGGGACAGGGCAGTTCTTC. This codes for CSASLWSSGTGQFF.

There are a few counts of this clonotype. The chain carries TRBV7-6 and TRBJ2-5; the D call may be TRBD1 or TRBD2 (5 bases each). This CDR3 contains 14 residues. V was shortened by 5 bases and J by 4 bases, with 14 bases between the two germline ends. Germline values: CDR1 SGHVS, CDR2 FNYEAQ. Written as DNA, the CDR3 is TGTGCCAGCAGCCAGAACGGTGGGGGAGAGACCCAGTACTTC. It encodes CASSQNGGGETQYF.

This clonotype was observed at least ten times. V and J are TRBV5-5 and TRBJ2-5; the D call may be TRBD1 or TRBD2 (5 bases each). The CDR3 length is 13 residues. The germline gives CDR1 SGHKS, CDR2 YYEKEE (reference sequence). Trimming cost V 0 bases and J 5 bases, with 8 bases left between them. The CDR3 region is CASSLAWGETQYF. DNA of the CDR3: TGTGCCAGCAGCTTGGCCTGGGGGGAGACCCAGTACTTC.

The chain carries TRBV4-1 and TRBJ2-2; D assignment may be TRBD1 or TRBD2 (6 bases each). The V gene lost 1 base and the J gene lost 4 bases, with 16 bases spanning the gap. CDR1 is MGHRA and CDR2 is YSYEKL in the germline V gene. The CDR3 contains 17 residues. This CDR3 is CASSQGRGYRVTGELFF. Written as DNA, the CDR3 is TGCGCCAGCAGCCAAGGGAGGGGCTACAGGGTCACCGGGGAGCTGTTTTTT.

This clonotype was counted at least ten times. The V and J genes are TRBV7-9 and TRBJ2-2; 10 nucleotides align to TRBD1. The CDR3 contains 14 residues. Germline CDR1 is SEHNR and CDR2 is FQNEAQ (reference sequence). J lost 4 bases, V lost 5 bases, and 1 base had no gene match. DNA of the CDR3: TGTGCCAGCAGCCGACAGGGGGCCACCGGGGAGCTGTTTTTT. Its translation is CASSRQGATGELFF. The full variable domain, its missing parts supplied by reference TRBV7-9 and TRBJ2-2, is DTGVSQNPRHKITKRGQNVTFRCDPISEHNRLYWYRQTLGQGPEFLTYFQNEAQLEKSRLLSDRFSAERPKGSFSTLEIQRTEQGDSAMYLCASSRQGATGELFFGEGSRLTVL.

The chain carries TRBV7-2 and TRBJ2-5, with D unresolved. The CDR3 runs 16 residues. CDR1 SGHTA and CDR2 FQGNSA come from the germline V gene. Trimming took 0 bases from V and 1 from J, leaving 12 bases between them. This CDR3 reads CASSLAHRTPQETQYF. The CDR3, as DNA: TGTGCCAGCAGCTTAGCGCACAGAACCCCCCAAGAGACCCAGTACTTC.

This clonotype has a handful of counts. V is TRBV10-3 and J is TRBJ2-3, with D possibly TRBD1 on 6 matching bases. The V end lost 2 bases, the J end lost 6 bases, and 12 bases lay between the germline ends. This CDR3 is 14 amino acids long. Germline V gene sequence: CDR1 ENHRY, CDR2 SYGVKD. The CDR3 sequence is CAISEGQNLDTQYF. The CDR3 DNA sequence: TGTGCCATCAGTGAGGGACAGAACCTCGATACGCAGTATTTT.

V is TRBV3-1 and J is TRBJ1-3, with D hard to call. This CDR3 contains 14 residues. V was shortened by 0 bases and J by 3 bases, with 6 bases between the two germline ends. CDR1 and CDR2 from the germline V gene are LGHDT and YNNKEL (reference sequence). The CDR3 sequence: CASSQDTRGNTIYF. For the CDR3, the DNA is TGTGCCAGCAGCCAAGATACACGTGGAAACACCATATATTTT.

The chain employs TRBV12-3 or TRBV12-4 and TRBJ2-1; possibly TRBD2 for D (6 bases). The CDR3 is 13 residues long. Trimming took off 6 bases at V and 10 bases at J, with 16 bases between the two ends. In DNA form, the CDR3 reads TGTGCCAGCAGCCCGACTAGGACAAAAGAGCAGTTCTTC. As protein: CASSPTRTKEQFF.

The V call is TRBV7-9, the J call TRBJ1-6, with no clear D. Trimming cost V 5 bases and J 14 bases, with 16 bases left between them. Germline CDR1 and CDR2: SEHNR and FQNEAQ (reference sequence). This CDR3 region has 13 residues. CDR3 sequence: CASSPRPDLALHF. CDR3 DNA sequence: TGTGCCAGCAGCCCCAGACCCGACCTGGCCCTCCACTTT.

The chain has TRBV6-4 and TRBJ2-3; no definite D call. Trimming left V 0 bases short and J 7 bases short, with 2 bases between. This CDR3 has 11 residues. CDR1 MRHNA and CDR2 SNTAGT come from the germline V gene. The DNA for the CDR3 is TGTGCCAGCAGTGACTCAAATACGCAGTATTTT. It encodes CASSDSNTQYF.

This clonotype was seen only a few times. The rearrangement links TRBV11-2 to TRBJ2-2; 8 bases fit TRBD2. V trimming: 10 bases; J trimming: 1 base; junction bases outside the gene matches: 8. This CDR3 has 15 residues. Germline CDR1 SGHAT, CDR2 FQNNGV. This chain's CDR3 is CATRLAGLNTGELFF. CDR3 nucleotide sequence: TGTGCCACCCGTTTAGCGGGGCTGAACACCGGGGAGCTGTTTTTT.

This chain connects TRBV7-9 to TRBJ1-1; 9 nucleotides match TRBD1. V lost 5 bases to trimming and J lost 1 base; unmatched junction nucleotides: 2. From germline, CDR1 is SEHNR and CDR2 FQNEAQ (reference sequence). There are 14 residues in the CDR3. DNA for the CDR3: TGTGCCAGCAGCGCACAGGGGGCGAACACTGAAGCTTTCTTT. Amino acid sequence: CASSAQGANTEAFF.

The rearrangement links TRBV7-2 to TRBJ2-3, with D perhaps TRBD2 (6 bases). Trimming took 5 bases from V and 5 from J, leaving 11 bases between them. The CDR3 is 13 amino acids. Germline V gene lookup returns CDR1 SGHTA and CDR2 FQGNSA. CDR3 in amino acids: CASSARRVDTQYF. The CDR3, as DNA: TGTGCCAGCAGCGCAAGGAGGGTAGATACGCAGTATTTT.